This T cell receptor (beta chain) comes out of a study of T-cell reconstitution after alpha-beta-depleted transplantation in children. The study's findings and limits: At around two months after transplant, the alpha-beta T cells were reportedly derived from several hundred expanded clones that came from non-depleted graft cells.

Note on this clonotype: Antigen specificity is unknown.

This CDR3 is 15 amino acids long. CDR1 and CDR2 (germline): SNHLY, FYNNEI. After removal of 0 bases from V and 0 bases from J, the junction contained 2 bases not matched to a gene. Unique molecular identifiers were used to barcode this TCRbeta library. MiXCR was run by TCRdb on the PCR reads, yielding one entry per CDR3 protein. Seen here are about 58,000 distinct CDR3 sequences, approximately 43% observed once, and the top ten hold roughly 98%. The origin of this receptor is a male patient between 5 and 17 years old who had a stem cell transplant for acute lymphoblastic leukemia, so the T cells may come from the graft donor. The V and J genes are TRBV2 and TRBJ2-7; 7 bases are shared with TRBD2. Sequencing was performed on PBMCs, mostly from graft donor cells, taken 360 days after TCRalphabeta/CD19-depleted stem cell transplant. The CDR3: CASSEAGRSSYEQYF. Written as DNA, the CDR3 is TGTGCCAGCAGTGAAGCCGGGAGGAGCTCCTACGAGCAGTACTTC.